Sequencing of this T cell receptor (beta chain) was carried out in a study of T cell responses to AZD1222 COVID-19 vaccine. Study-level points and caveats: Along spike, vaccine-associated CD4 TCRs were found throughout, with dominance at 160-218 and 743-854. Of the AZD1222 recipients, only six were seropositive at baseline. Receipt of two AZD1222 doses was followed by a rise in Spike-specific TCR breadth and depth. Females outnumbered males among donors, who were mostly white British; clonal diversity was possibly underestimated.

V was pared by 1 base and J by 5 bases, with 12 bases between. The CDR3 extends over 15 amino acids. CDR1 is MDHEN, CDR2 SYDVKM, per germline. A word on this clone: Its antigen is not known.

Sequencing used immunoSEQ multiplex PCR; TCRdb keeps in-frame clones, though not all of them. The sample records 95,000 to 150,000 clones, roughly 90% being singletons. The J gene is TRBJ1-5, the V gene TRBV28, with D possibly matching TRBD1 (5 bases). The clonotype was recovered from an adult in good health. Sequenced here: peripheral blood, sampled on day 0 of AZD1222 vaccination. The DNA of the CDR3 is TGTGCCAGCAGTTTATTGGGCAGGGACGATCAGCCCCAGCATTTT. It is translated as CASSLLGRDDQPQHF.